The TCR beta chain under discussion was sequenced for a study of blood T cell dynamics during melanoma immunotherapy. This table comes from immunoSEQ multiplex PCR, and its TCRdb copy is limited to in-frame clones, with some not included. The sample yields some 25,000 clones, roughly nine tenths seen once. Germline-derived CDR1 and CDR2 are SNHLY and FYNNEI. After removal of 7 bases from V and 12 bases from J, the junction contained 17 bases not matched to a gene. CDR3 length equals 15 residues. As to time point: pre-treatment baseline. Blood was drawn before treatment and at week 3 after checkpoint blockade. This clone was picked up a small number of times.

The sample in question was blood, obtained from a patient treated with checkpoint blockade. The TCR was taken from a human donor with melanoma. The V call is TRBV2, the J call TRBJ2-1, with TRBD2 matching over 8 bases. CDR3 coding DNA: TGTGCCAGCACGGATAGCGGGATTTGGGGGTCCGCGCAGTTCTTC. Protein sequence: CASTDSGIWGSAQFF.